This T cell receptor beta chain was identified during a study of cytomegalovirus exposure and HLA in healthy donors. Study summary: In terms of ancestry, the Caucasian-associated cluster contained more than 65% of the approximately 400 genotyped donors.

The CDR3 totals 13 residues. V was clipped by 6 bases and J by 4 bases; unmatched bases: 4. Germline lookup yields CDR1 MNHEY and CDR2 SMNVEV (reference sequence). PCR primers comprised 60 Vbeta and 13 Jbeta primers. The repertoire was sequenced with immunoSEQ multiplex PCR; TCRdb's copy has only in-frame clones and lacks some. The profile shows 55,000 to 70,000 clones, around three quarters of them singletons. General observations from the study: Researchers had no immune exposure information except CMV serostatus available. Later work showed greater clonal expansion in HLA-associated TCR beta chains than in equally common others. Sequencing artifact likely explains a cluster of highly shared sequence variants.

A note on this clone: The antigen remains undetermined.

Input material: PBMCs. The clonotype was recovered from a woman aged 60-75 years in good health and CMV-seropositive. V is TRBV27 and J is TRBJ2-3; 7 nucleotides agree with TRBD2. DNA of the CDR3: TGTGCCAGCAGGACGGGGGGTTCAGATACGCAGTATTTT. The encoded protein is CASRTGGSDTQYF.